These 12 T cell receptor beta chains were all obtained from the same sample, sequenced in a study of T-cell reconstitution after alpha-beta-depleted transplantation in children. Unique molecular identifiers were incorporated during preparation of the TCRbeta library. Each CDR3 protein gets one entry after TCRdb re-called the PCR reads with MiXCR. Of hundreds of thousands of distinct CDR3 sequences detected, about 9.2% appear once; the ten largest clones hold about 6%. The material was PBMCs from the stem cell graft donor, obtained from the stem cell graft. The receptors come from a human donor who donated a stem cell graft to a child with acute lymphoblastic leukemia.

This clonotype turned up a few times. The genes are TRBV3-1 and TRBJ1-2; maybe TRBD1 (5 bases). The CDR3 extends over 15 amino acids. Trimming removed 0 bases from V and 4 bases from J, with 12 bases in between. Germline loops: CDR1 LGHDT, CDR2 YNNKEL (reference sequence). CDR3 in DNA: TGTGCCAGCAGCCAAGATCCTGCTAGGGGCTATGGCTACACCTTC. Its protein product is CASSQDPARGYGYTF.

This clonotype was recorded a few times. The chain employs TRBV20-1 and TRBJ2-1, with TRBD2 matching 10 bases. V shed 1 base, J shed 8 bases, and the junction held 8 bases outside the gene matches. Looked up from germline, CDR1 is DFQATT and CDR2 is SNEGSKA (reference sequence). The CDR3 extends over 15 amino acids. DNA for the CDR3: TGCAGTGCTAGAGCCCCACTAGCGGGGCCCCATGAGCAGTTCTTC. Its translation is CSARAPLAGPHEQFF.

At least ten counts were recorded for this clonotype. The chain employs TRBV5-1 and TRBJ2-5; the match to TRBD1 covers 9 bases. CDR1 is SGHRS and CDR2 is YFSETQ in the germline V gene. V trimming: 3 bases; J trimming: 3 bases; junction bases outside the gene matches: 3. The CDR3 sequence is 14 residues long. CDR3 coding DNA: TGCGCCAGCAGCTCGGGACAGGGTAAAGAGACCCAGTACTTC. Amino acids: CASSSGQGKETQYF.

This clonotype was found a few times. The DNA of the CDR3 is TGCGCCAGCAGCCAGACAGGACTCGCAGATACGCAGTATTTT. As protein: CASSQTGLADTQYF. The chain couples TRBV5-1 to TRBJ2-3; weak D call: TRBD1 (6 bases). V was clipped by 4 bases and J by 4 bases, with 13 bases between them. The CDR3 loop spans 14 amino acids. Germline values: CDR1 SGHRS, CDR2 YFSETQ.

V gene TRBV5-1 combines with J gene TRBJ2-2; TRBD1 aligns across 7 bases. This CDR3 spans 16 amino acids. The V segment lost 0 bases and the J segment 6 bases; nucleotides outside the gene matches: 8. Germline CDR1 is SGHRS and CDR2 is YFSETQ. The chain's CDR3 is CASSLGVGQASGELFF. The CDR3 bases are TGCGCCAGCAGCTTGGGGGTAGGACAGGCCTCCGGGGAGCTGTTTTTT.

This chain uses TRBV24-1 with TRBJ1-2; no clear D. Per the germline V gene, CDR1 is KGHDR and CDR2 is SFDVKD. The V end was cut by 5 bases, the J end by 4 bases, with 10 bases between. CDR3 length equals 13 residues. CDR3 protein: CATSVSFGYGYTF. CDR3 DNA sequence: TGTGCCACCAGTGTGAGTTTTGGCTATGGCTACACCTTC.

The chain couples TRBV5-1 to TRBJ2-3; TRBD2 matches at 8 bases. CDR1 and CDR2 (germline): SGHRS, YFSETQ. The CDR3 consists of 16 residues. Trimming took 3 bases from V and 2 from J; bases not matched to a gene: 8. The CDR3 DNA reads TGCGCCAGCAGCTCAGTGGCGGGGGGCTTCACAGATACGCAGTATTTT. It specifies CASSSVAGGFTDTQYF.

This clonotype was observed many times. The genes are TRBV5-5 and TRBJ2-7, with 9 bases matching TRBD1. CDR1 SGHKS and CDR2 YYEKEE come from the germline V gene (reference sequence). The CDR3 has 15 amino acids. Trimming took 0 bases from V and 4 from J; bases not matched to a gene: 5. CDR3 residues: CASSLAGTGIYEQYF. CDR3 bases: TGTGCCAGCAGCTTGGCCGGGACAGGGATTTACGAGCAGTACTTC.

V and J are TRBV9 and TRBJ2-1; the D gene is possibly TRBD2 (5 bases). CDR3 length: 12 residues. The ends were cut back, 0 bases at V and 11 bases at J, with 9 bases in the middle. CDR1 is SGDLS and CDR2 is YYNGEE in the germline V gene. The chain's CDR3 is CASSVDWTQQFF. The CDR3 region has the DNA TGTGCCAGCAGCGTAGATTGGACTCAGCAGTTCTTC.

CDR3 loop: CASSSDNEKLFF. The DNA of the CDR3 is TGTGCCAGCAGTTCCGATAATGAAAAACTGTTTTTT. The chain joins TRBV12-3 or TRBV12-4 to TRBJ1-4, with no clear D. The V end was cut by 4 bases, the J end by 4 bases, with 4 bases between. The CDR3 loop spans 12 amino acids.

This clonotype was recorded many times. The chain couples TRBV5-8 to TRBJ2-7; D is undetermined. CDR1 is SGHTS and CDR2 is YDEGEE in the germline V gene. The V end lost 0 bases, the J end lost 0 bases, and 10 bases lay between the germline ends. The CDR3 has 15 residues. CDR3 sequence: CASSLAAESSYEQYF. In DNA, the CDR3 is TGTGCCAGCAGCTTGGCGGCCGAGAGCTCCTACGAGCAGTACTTC. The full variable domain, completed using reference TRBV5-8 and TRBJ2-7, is EAGVTQSPTHLIKTRGQQATLRCSPISGHTSVYWYQQALGLGLQFLLWYDEGEERNRGNFPPRFSGRQFPNYSSELNVNALELEDSALYLCASSLAAESSYEQYFGPGTRLTVT.

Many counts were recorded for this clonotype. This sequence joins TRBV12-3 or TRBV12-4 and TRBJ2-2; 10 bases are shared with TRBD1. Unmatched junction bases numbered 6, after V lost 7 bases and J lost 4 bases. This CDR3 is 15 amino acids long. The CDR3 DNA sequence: TGTGCCAGCACCCCTTGGACAGGGGGCACCGGGGAGCTGTTTTTT. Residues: CASTPWTGGTGELFF.